One and the same sample provided the 19 T cell receptor beta chains below, sequenced in a study of control samples from healthy donors and cancer patients. Some clones are missing from TCRdb's copy, which holds only in-frame ones; the method was immunoSEQ multiplex PCR. The repertoire holds about 44,000 clones, about three quarters seen once, with 17% in the top ten. The specimen sequenced was formalin-fixed, paraffin-embedded tissue. Receptors originate from a male donor with melanoma.

The chain employs TRBV29-1 and TRBJ2-5, with D possibly being TRBD1 (7 bases). With 4 bases removed from V and 3 bases from J, the gap between germline ends came to 18 bases. Germline V gives CDR1 SQVTM, CDR2 ANQGSEA. The CDR3 spans 15 residues. The CDR3 protein is CSVVRQGLAKETQYF. The CDR3 nucleotides read TGCAGCGTTGTGCGACAGGGACTCGCTAAAGAGACCCAGTACTTC. The full variable domain, completed using reference TRBV29-1 and TRBJ2-5, is SAVISQKPSRDICQRGTSLTIQCQVDSQVTMMFWYRQQPGQSLTLIATANQGSEATYESGFVIDKFPISRPNLTFSTLTVSNMSPEDSSIYLCSVVRQGLAKETQYFGPGTRLLVL.

The chain joins TRBV6-5 to TRBJ1-1; no clear D. This CDR3 has 14 amino acids. V shed 2 bases and J shed 0 bases, with 7 bases lying between them. Germline V gene data show CDR1 as MNHEY and CDR2 as SVGAGI. The CDR3 coding sequence is TGTGCCAGCAGTTACGAGAATATGAACACTGAAGCTTTCTTT. Amino acid sequence: CASSYENMNTEAFF.

In its sample, this clone was seen a few times. The gene calls are TRBV29-1 and TRBJ1-3; D is ambiguous. Trimming left V 7 bases short and J 8 bases short, with 15 bases between. This CDR3 is 12 amino acids long. The germline gives CDR1 SQVTM, CDR2 ANQGSEA. DNA of the CDR3: TGCAGCGCTGTAGAGCGGGGTCACACCATATATTTT. Translation gives CSAVERGHTIYF. The full variable domain, its missing parts supplied by reference TRBV29-1 and TRBJ1-3, is SAVISQKPSRDICQRGTSLTIQCQVDSQVTMMFWYRQQPGQSLTLIATANQGSEATYESGFVIDKFPISRPNLTFSTLTVSNMSPEDSSIYLCSAVERGHTIYFGEGSWLTVV.

This clone qualifies as medium-sized. This chain joins TRBV6-4 and TRBJ2-1; D is uncertain. The V gene's germline CDR1 is MRHNA and CDR2 SNTAGT. V was clipped by 0 bases and J by 11 bases, with 20 bases between them. This CDR3 is built from 16 residues. The CDR3 coding sequence is TGTGCCAGCAGTGACTCGGACGGGCAGGACCTGGCGAAGCAGTTCTTC. This encodes CASSDSDGQDLAKQFF.

CDR3 amino acids: CASSLGRASTDTQYF. The CDR3 DNA is TGTGCCAGCAGCTTAGGGCGGGCCAGCACAGATACGCAGTATTTT. The rearrangement joins TRBV7-3 to TRBJ2-3; a weak D match, TRBD2 (5 bases). The V end lost 2 bases, the J end lost 0 bases, and 9 bases lay between the germline ends. CDR3 length: 15 amino acids. The germline V gene encodes CDR1 SGHTA and CDR2 FQGTGA. Full variable domain (missing parts from reference TRBV7-3 and TRBJ2-3): GAGVSQTPSNKVTEKGKYVELRCDPISGHTALYWYRQSLGQGPEFLIYFQGTGAADDSGLPNDRFFAVRPEGSVSTLKIQRTERGDSAVYLCASSLGRASTDTQYFGPGTRLTVL.

The chain has TRBV5-1 and TRBJ1-4; 10 bases match TRBD1. V gave up 6 bases and J gave up 8 bases; unmatched junction bases: 7. The CDR3 covers 14 residues. Germline assignment: CDR1 SGHRS and CDR2 YFSETQ. The CDR3 is CASNTGQGGEKLFF. The CDR3 DNA follows: TGCGCCAGCAACACTGGACAGGGGGGAGAAAAACTGTTTTTT.

The gene calls are TRBV29-1 and TRBJ1-2, with 11 bases matching TRBD1. Germline CDR1 SQVTM, CDR2 ANQGSEA. V dropped 4 bases and J dropped 6; count of bases not matched to a gene: 4. This CDR3 has 13 residues. The CDR3 spells CSVGDRGVDGYTF. The CDR3 DNA reads TGCAGCGTTGGGGACAGGGGGGTGGATGGCTACACCTTC.

V usage is TRBV6-5 and J usage is TRBJ2-7, with TRBD2 matching 10 bases. The V segment lost 5 bases and the J segment 1 base; nucleotides outside the gene matches: 2. Germline V lookup: CDR1 MNHEY, CDR2 SVGAGI. CDR3 length: 14 amino acids. In DNA, the CDR3 is TGTGCCAGCAGTCCGGGACTAGCGTCCTACGAGCAGTACTTC. It specifies CASSPGLASYEQYF.

This sequence joins TRBV3-1 (or the pseudogene TRBV3-2) and TRBJ2-7; TRBD2 aligns across 7 bases. This CDR3 has 12 amino acids. The V gene end was trimmed by 5 bases and the J gene end by 7 bases; junction bases not matched to a gene: 5. The germline V gene encodes CDR1 LGHDT and CDR2 YNNKEL (reference sequence). The CDR3 nucleotides read TGTGCCAGCAGCTACCGGGAGGCTGAGCAGTACTTC. Its translation: CASSYREAEQYF.

This clone was observed once. The chain couples TRBV24-1 to TRBJ2-3; TRBD1 matches at 7 bases. The CDR3 contains 16 residues. Per germline, CDR1 KGHDR and CDR2 SFDVKD. The junction had 6 bases not matched to a gene; V was cut back by 3 bases and J by 1 base. CDR3 nucleotide sequence: TGTGCCACCAGTGATCAGACCCAGGGGGGCACAGATACGCAGTATTTT. Translation gives CATSDQTQGGTDTQYF.

The chain uses TRBV4-1 and TRBJ2-1; 8 bases are a match to TRBD2. The CDR3 has 20 amino acids. Germline CDR1 and CDR2: MGHRA and YSYEKL. The trim removed 4 bases at V and 5 bases at J, leaving 22 bases unmatched. The CDR3 sequence is CASSPEGTTTGTRNNNEQFF. In nucleotides, the CDR3 is TGCGCCAGCAGCCCCGAAGGGACAACTACCGGGACTAGAAACAACAATGAGCAGTTCTTC.

This chain connects TRBV6-5 to TRBJ2-7; tentative D call: TRBD2 (5 bases). Germline CDR1 reads MNHEY; CDR2 reads SVGAGI. The CDR3 consists of 14 residues. Trimming stripped 4 bases from V and 2 bases from J, with 12 bases between. CDR3 protein: CASSSHGGTYEQYF. The CDR3 DNA reads as TGTGCCAGCAGTTCACACGGAGGTACCTACGAGCAGTACTTC.

In its sample, this clone was seen a few times. The V gene is TRBV2, the J gene TRBJ2-7; 8 nucleotides agree with TRBD1. Germline values: CDR1 SNHLY, CDR2 FYNNEI. The CDR3 sequence is 14 residues long. V lost 2 bases and J lost 1; bases outside the gene matches: 1. The CDR3 region has the DNA TGTGCCAGCAGTGAAAGACAGGGGTCCTACGAGCAGTACTTC. It codes for CASSERQGSYEQYF.

This clone was observed once. The chain's CDR3 is CASSLMESGDFEQFF. The CDR3 region has the DNA TGTGCCAGCAGCTTAATGGAATCGGGAGACTTTGAGCAGTTCTTC. The chain employs TRBV7-9 and TRBJ2-1, with D possibly TRBD2 on 6 matching bases. This CDR3 is 15 amino acids long. Germline V gene lookup returns CDR1 SEHNR and CDR2 FQNEAQ (reference sequence). Trimming cost V 2 bases and J 9 bases, with 17 bases left between them.

This rearrangement joins TRBV3-1 (or the pseudogene TRBV3-2) to TRBJ2-1; the D is unclear. Per the germline V gene, CDR1 is LGHDT and CDR2 is YNNKEL (reference sequence). Trimming removed 3 bases from V and 0 bases from J, with 9 bases in between. The CDR3 consists of 15 residues. Here the CDR3 DNA reads TGTGCCAGCAGCCATCTTATGAGCTCCTACAATGAGCAGTTCTTC. Protein product: CASSHLMSSYNEQFF.

The chain couples TRBV5-6 to TRBJ2-3; D not certain. The CDR3 covers 11 residues. The V gene's germline CDR1 is SGHDT and CDR2 YYEEEE. Between the trimmed V and J ends, which lost 7 bases and 5 bases, there was a span of 8 bases. The CDR3 sequence: CASANGDTQYF. CDR3 bases: TGTGCCAGCGCGAACGGAGATACGCAGTATTTT. The full variable domain, rest sourced from reference TRBV5-6 and TRBJ2-3, is DAGVTQSPTHLIKTRGQQVTLRCSPKSGHDTVSWYQQALGQGPQFIFQYYEEEERQRGNFPDRFSGHQFPNYSSELNVNALLLGDSALYLCASANGDTQYFGPGTRLTVL.

A few counts support this clone. Written as DNA, the CDR3 is TGTGCCAGCAGTCACCTGGGACCCACAGATACGCAGTATTTT. It specifies CASSHLGPTDTQYF. The chain has TRBV11-2 and TRBJ2-3; D tentatively fits TRBD1 or TRBD2 (5 bases each). The CDR3 covers 14 residues. Germline values: CDR1 SGHAT, CDR2 FQNNGV. The V end was cut by 6 bases, the J end by 2 bases, with 12 bases between.

The CDR3 coding sequence is TGTGCCAGCAGCTTCCAGGCGGGGAGCTCCTATAATTCACCCCTCCACTTT. It is translated as CASSFQAGSSYNSPLHF. This sequence joins TRBV5-4 and TRBJ1-6; no clear D. This CDR3 region has 17 residues. Deletions cut 2 bases from V and 0 bases from J, with 12 bases between. CDR1 is SGHNT, CDR2 YYREEE, per germline (reference sequence).

V is TRBV2 and J is TRBJ2-5, with D perhaps matching TRBD1 (6 bases). CDR1 is SNHLY and CDR2 is FYNNEI in the germline V gene. V was cut by 4 bases and J by 1 base, with 13 bases left in between. The CDR3 spans 15 residues. For the CDR3, the DNA is TGTGCCAGCAGTGGGGGGCAGAACCGCCAAGAGACCCAGTACTTC. Its translation: CASSGGQNRQETQYF. Based on the CDR3 plus reference TRBV2 and TRBJ2-5, the full variable domain is EPEVTQTPSHQVTQMGQEVILRCVPISNHLYFYWYRQILGQKVEFLVSFYNNEISEKSEIFDDQFSVERPDGSNFTLKIRSTKLEDSAMYFCASSGGQNRQETQYFGPGTRLLVL.